This T cell receptor beta chain originates from a study of blood T cell repertoires in COVID-19 (dated by TCRdb to 2019 to 2021). Regarding the research as a whole: Collaborator samples came from the United States, Italy and Spain and covered acute and convalescent phases of COVID-19. The material from the prospective study consisted of cDNA or gDNA derived from T cells, B-cell-depleted T cells, or PBMCs. Deeply sampled blood TCRbeta repertoires from subjects exposed to, actively infected with, or recovered from COVID-19 were included in the dataset. The repertoires were released in a freely available public database meant as a resource for research on the immune response to SARS-CoV-2. The samples were drawn from the first 160 participants of the ongoing ImmuneRACE study and from 1,254 subjects provided by 6 global collaborators. The sample metadata nearly always contained a de-identified subject ID, COVID-19 status, age in years and sex. Where available, HLA class I and class II types were obtained from metadata supplied by the sample provider rather than from assay-based typing.

Broad study findings and their caveats: The amount of clinical and demographic metadata varied by source and participant and was provided uncurated.

Trimming removed 2 bases from V and 5 bases from J; the gene matches leave 7 bases unexplained. The germline V gene sets CDR1 to KGHSH and CDR2 to LQKENI. From the cysteine up to the phenylalanine, the CDR3 has a length of 15 residues. Solely the CDR3 DNA is kept, with 45 bases framed from the first base. About this clone itself: The specificity of this receptor is unknown. Base qualities are not recorded, but no much larger clone differs from it by a single base.

Participants in the prospective study were aged roughly 18 to 89 years, lived in some 24 United States geographic areas, and enrolled through a virtual design. In the prospective study, cohorts were assigned on the basis of participant-reported clinical history obtained from a screening survey and a study questionnaire. ImmuneRACE Cohort 3 recovered participants were defined by two consecutive negative NP/OP PCR tests, healthcare professional clearance, or symptom resolution. Each participant in the prospective study had whole blood, serum and a nasopharyngeal or oropharyngeal swab collected by mobile phlebotomists. Additional blood draws and questionnaires over a roughly two-month period could optionally be provided by prospective study participants. Blood samples from the prospective study were shipped frozen or at room temperature prior to DNA extraction. TCRbeta CDR3 regions were amplified from genomic DNA using the immunoSEQ Assay, a bias-controlled multiplex PCR. Regarding the original processing steps: The number of nucleated cells in each sample was estimated by amplification of reference gene primers within the assay. To quantify the absolute abundance of each unique TCRbeta CDR3 rearrangement, sequence reads were collapsed and filtered. For each sample, productive Simpson clonality was calculated as the square root of Simpson's diversity index over productive rearrangements. TCRdb provides this immuneACCESS table in a form limited to in-frame rearrangements. Some clones are lacking; in checked studies, under half of them reflect an unresolved V gene, and why the rest are absent is not known. Clonal size and the V and J genes are those of that table, whereas D and trimming came from the DNA. The sample yields 200,000 or so clones; roughly nine tenths were counted once. Roughly 2.5% of the sample is taken by the ten largest.

In this chain, TRBV18 is recombined with TRBJ2-5; 8 bases in the middle match TRBD1. Sequenced material: PBMCs or T cells enriched from blood (not recorded which). The source is a woman aged 25 to 39 who had recovered from COVID-19. The base sequence is TGTGCCAGCTCACCAGTTGGGACAGGAGGGGAGACCCAGTACTTC. It specifies CASSPVGTGGETQYF.